This T cell receptor (beta chain) comes out of a study of CXCR3-negative and CXCR3-positive naive CD8 T cells. CDR1 and CDR2 (germline): KGHSH, LQKENI. CDR3 length equals 14 residues. Study-wide points: Naive CXCR3-positive and CXCR3-negative cells shared TRBV-TRBJ usage; memory cells diverged. Diversity in memory CD8+ cells fell much lower than the comparably high levels seen in both naive subsets. Compared with CXCR3-negative naive cells, CXCR3-positive naive cells showed more hydrophobic TRB CDR3s.

The study sorted every CD8+ T cell subset in triplicate at 250,000 to 300,000 cells each. Concerning this clonotype: Its antigen is unidentified.

TRB cDNA was prepared as libraries by UMI-labeled 5' RACE. TCRdb processed the 5' RACE reads again and assigns one entry to each CDR3 protein, with no DNA. This listing includes about 150,000 distinct CDR3 sequences. Sequenced material: naive CXCR3+ CD8+ T cells from blood. Indicated subset: CD45RO-CCR7+CD27+CD95- naive CD8+ T cells expressing CXCR3 (TNR3+). The TCR was taken from a human donor in good health. Some clones in this sample may be carry-over from other donors' samples. The genes are TRBV18 and TRBJ1-2. CDR3 sequence reads: CASSLGRTFDGYTF.